The 5 T cell receptor beta chains below come from one sample, sequenced in a study of cytomegalovirus exposure and HLA in healthy donors. The PCR employed 60 Vbeta primers together with 13 Jbeta primers. Profiling relied on immunoSEQ multiplex PCR, and the TCRdb table lists in-frame clones only, not all of them. This sample has roughly 160,000 clones, with around 88% found just once. The sample was PBMCs. The receptor source for this set is a young woman in good health and CMV-seronegative.

The chain is built from TRBV5-6 and TRBJ2-7; 14 nucleotides line up with TRBD2. J gave up 6 bases and V 3 bases, and 2 bases lay outside the gene matches. The CDR3 is 14 residues long. Germline assignment: CDR1 SGHDT and CDR2 YYEEEE. Here the CDR3 reads CASSSGLAGGEQYF. The CDR3 coding sequence is TGTGCCAGCAGCTCCGGACTAGCGGGGGGCGAGCAGTACTTC.

The V gene is TRBV12-5, the J gene TRBJ2-1; possible D gene TRBD2, 6 bases. Germline V CDR1 and CDR2: LGHNT, FRNRAP. V lost 3 bases to trimming and J lost 0 bases, with 12 bases between them. The CDR3 loop spans 16 amino acids. This CDR3 is CASGFAGPSSYNEQFF. CDR3 DNA: TGTGCTAGTGGTTTTGCGGGGCCCAGCTCCTACAATGAGCAGTTCTTC.

This clone was recorded a few times. The rearrangement uses TRBV6-6 and TRBJ2-7; the D gene is possibly TRBD1 (5 bases). The CDR3 is made up of 13 amino acids. CDR1 and CDR2 (germline): MNHNY, SVGAGI (reference sequence). Between the trimmed V and J ends, which lost 6 bases and 5 bases, there was a span of 14 bases. CDR3 sequence (DNA): TGTGCCAGCAGCCCAACAGGTGGGAACGAGCAGTACTTC. Translating gives CASSPTGGNEQYF.

The chain joins TRBV9 to TRBJ1-2, with TRBD1 as a possible D gene (6 bases). Trimming took 2 bases from V and 5 from J, leaving 16 bases between them. Germline CDR1 is SGDLS and CDR2 is YYNGEE. This CDR3 region has 15 residues. The CDR3 here is CASSVSTQGWYGYTF. As DNA, the CDR3 is TGTGCCAGCAGCGTCTCCACGCAGGGGTGGTATGGCTACACCTTC. Full variable domain (outside the CDR3, taken from reference TRBV9 and TRBJ1-2): DSGVTQTPKHLITATGQRVTLRCSPRSGDLSVYWYQQSLDQGLQFLIQYYNGEERAKGNILERFSAQQFPDLHSELNLSSLELGDSALYFCASSVSTQGWYGYTFGSGTRLTVV.

The V gene is TRBV10-1, the J gene TRBJ2-1; TRBD2 agrees at 9 bases. Germline CDR1 is WNHNN and CDR2 is SYGVQD (reference sequence). The J segment lost 7 bases and the V segment lost 0 bases, leaving 1 base of the junction unmatched. This CDR3 spans 14 amino acids. The DNA of the CDR3 is TGCGCCAGCAGTGAGTCCGGACTAGCGAATGAGCAGTTCTTC. It is translated as CASSESGLANEQFF.